These 3 T cell receptor beta chains were all obtained from the same sample, sequenced in a study of naive and memory T cell subsets. Amplification of ligated cDNA took four PCR rounds with SP2 and nested alpha and beta constant primers. TCRdb used MiXCR to reprocess the 5' RACE reads, holding one entry per CDR3 protein. The table has 45,000 to 55,000 distinct CDR3 sequences, around 5% seen once; the top ten hold about 0.8%. The library had UMIs added by 3' ligation of an oligonucleotide to TCR cDNA. All receptors derive from a female donor in good health.

This clonotype was counted a few times. V is TRBV29-1 and J is TRBJ2-1; D is perhaps TRBD2 (5 bases). Germline V gene lookup returns CDR1 SQVTM and CDR2 ANQGSEA. The CDR3 totals 11 residues. V lost 8 bases to trimming and J lost 11 bases, with 16 bases between them. CDR3 region: CSIEGMGQQFF. Written as DNA, the CDR3 is TGCAGCATCGAGGGAATGGGCCAGCAGTTCTTC.

This clonotype showed up many times. Its ends do not fully match the called genes, so a read error is possible. The rearrangement joins TRBV2 to TRBJ2-7, with D perhaps TRBD2 (5 bases). Germline V gene lookup returns CDR1 SNHLY and CDR2 FYNNEI. There are 14 residues in the CDR3. As DNA, the CDR3 is TGTGCCAGCAGGGAAGGGAGTACCTCCTACGAGCAGTACTTC. Translated: CASREGSTSYEQYF.

This clonotype has a count of ten or more. The rearrangement links TRBV16 to TRBJ1-1, with unresolved D. V shed 5 bases and J shed 0 bases, with 10 bases lying between them. The CDR3 spans 14 residues. Per the germline V gene, CDR1 is KGHSY and CDR2 is FQNENV. DNA of the CDR3: TGTGCCAGCAGCGCCCCTGGGATGAACACTGAAGCTTTCTTT. Encoded protein: CASSAPGMNTEAFF.